The 12 T cell receptor beta chains in this list originate from one sample, sequenced in a study of technical replicates of blood from a few donors. The method was immunoSEQ multiplex PCR; TCRdb's version includes in-frame clones alone and lacks a portion of them. Among almost 70,000 clones, 90% to 95% were seen once, and the ten largest hold 4.7%. The sequencing sample was made of PBMCs. These receptors all stem from a human donor in good health. Some clones in this sample may be carry-over from other donors' samples.

V gene TRBV6-1 combines with J gene TRBJ1-5, with 7 bases lining up with TRBD1. The V gene end was trimmed by 2 bases and the J gene end by 4 bases; junction bases not matched to a gene: 2. This CDR3 contains 14 residues. Germline V gene data show CDR1 as MNHNS and CDR2 as SASEGT. CDR3 nucleotides: TGTGCCAGCAGTGAATCAGGGGGTAATCAGCCCCAGCATTTT. This translates into CASSESGGNQPQHF.

This clone has just one count. The chain has TRBV4-3 and TRBJ1-4; D is possibly TRBD1 (5 bases). Germline V lookup: CDR1 LGHNA, CDR2 YSLEER. V lost 1 base and J 8 bases, leaving 17 bases between the germline ends. The CDR3 consists of 16 residues. The CDR3 DNA sequence: TGCGCCAGCAGCCAAGCCCCGACAGACGTAAAGGAAAAACTGTTTTTT. Protein product: CASSQAPTDVKEKLFF.

The V call is TRBV5-1, the J call TRBJ1-2; D unclear. Deletions cut 0 bases from V and 0 bases from J, with 6 bases between. Germline CDR1 reads SGHRS; CDR2 reads YFSETQ. This CDR3 is 14 amino acids long. CDR3 sequence: CASSLERANYGYTF. Written as DNA, the CDR3 is TGCGCCAGCAGCTTGGAGCGGGCTAACTATGGCTACACCTTC.

In its sample, this clone was seen once. This sequence joins TRBV18 and TRBJ2-1, with D maybe TRBD1 (5 bases). The CDR3 loop spans 12 amino acids. Germline CDR1 is KGHSH and CDR2 is LQKENI. V lost 3 bases and J lost 9, with 9 bases in between. The CDR3 loop reads CASSPPQGEQFF. The CDR3 nucleotides read TGTGCCAGCTCACCTCCTCAGGGTGAGCAGTTCTTC.

The chain recombines TRBV2 with TRBJ2-7, with no clear D. Between the trimmed V and J ends, which lost 3 bases and 2 bases, there was a span of 5 bases. Germline V gene lookup returns CDR1 SNHLY and CDR2 FYNNEI. There are 12 residues in the CDR3. The CDR3 sequence is CASSDFAYEQYF. The CDR3 nucleotides are TGTGCCAGCAGTGATTTCGCCTACGAGCAGTACTTC.

The DNA for the CDR3 is TGTGCCAGCAGTGACTCCCAAATGGCGGCAACTAATGAAAAACTGTTTTTT. Translated, it gives CASSDSQMAATNEKLFF. The chain is built from TRBV6-4 and TRBJ1-4; D is unclear. Germline CDR1 is MRHNA and CDR2 is SNTAGT. Trimming removed 0 bases from V and 0 bases from J, with 11 bases in between. The CDR3 runs to 17 residues.

The rearrangement uses TRBV5-6 and TRBJ2-7, with 8 bases aligning to TRBD1. The length of the CDR3 is 15 residues. The ends lost 2 bases at V and 2 bases at J; junction bases unmatched: 6. Germline lookup yields CDR1 SGHDT and CDR2 YYEEEE. This chain's CDR3 is CASSLTRDRTYEQYF. In nucleotides, the CDR3 is TGTGCCAGCAGCTTAACCCGGGACAGGACCTACGAGCAGTACTTC.

The chain joins TRBV27 to TRBJ2-7; 8 bases agree with TRBD2. Losses at the gene ends were 0 bases for V and 4 bases for J; bases not matched to a gene: 5. Germline values: CDR1 MNHEY, CDR2 SMNVEV (reference sequence). The CDR3 spans 15 residues. The CDR3 here is CASSLSIGLAYEQYF. As DNA, the CDR3 is TGTGCCAGCAGTTTATCTATCGGACTAGCTTACGAGCAGTACTTC.

The chain joins TRBV15 to TRBJ2-5; 14 bases align to TRBD2. Germline-derived CDR1 and CDR2 are LNHNV and YYDKDF (reference sequence). The CDR3 extends over 15 amino acids. The J segment lost 4 bases and the V segment lost 6 bases, leaving 4 bases of the junction unmatched. This CDR3 is CATRTSGGALETQYF. Here the CDR3 DNA reads TGTGCCACCAGGACTAGCGGGGGGGCCTTAGAGACCCAGTACTTC.

This chain joins TRBV2 and TRBJ2-1; D is possibly TRBD2 (6 bases). V lost 4 bases and J lost 7, with 11 bases in between. The CDR3 length is 13 residues. From germline, CDR1 is SNHLY and CDR2 FYNNEI. This CDR3 reads CASSGLVGNEQFF. CDR3 bases: TGTGCCAGCAGTGGACTAGTTGGGAATGAGCAGTTCTTC.

The V gene is TRBV4-2, the J gene TRBJ2-4; D gene uncertain. With 1 base removed from V and 5 bases from J, the gap between germline ends came to 18 bases. The CDR3 runs to 17 residues. CDR1 is LGHNA, CDR2 YNFKEQ, per germline. The CDR3 region is CASSQVSLSGGQNIQYF. For the CDR3, the DNA is TGTGCCAGCAGCCAAGTGTCCCTATCGGGTGGTCAAAACATTCAGTACTTC.

V and J are TRBV5-4 and TRBJ2-7; no definite D call. The CDR3 runs 15 residues. Trimming left V 3 bases short and J 0 bases short, with 13 bases between. Germline V gene lookup returns CDR1 SGHNT and CDR2 YYREEE (reference sequence). CDR3 residues: CASSSPSRNSYEQYF. CDR3 DNA: TGTGCCAGCAGCTCCCCATCCAGAAACTCCTACGAGCAGTACTTC.